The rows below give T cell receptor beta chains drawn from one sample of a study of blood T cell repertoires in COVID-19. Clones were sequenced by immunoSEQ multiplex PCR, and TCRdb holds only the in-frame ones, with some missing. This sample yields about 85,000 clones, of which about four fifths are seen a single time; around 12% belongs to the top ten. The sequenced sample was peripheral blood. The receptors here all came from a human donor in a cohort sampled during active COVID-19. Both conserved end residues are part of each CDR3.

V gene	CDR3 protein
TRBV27	CASAEEGKFGNTIYF
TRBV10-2	CASRSPSGGFTGELFF
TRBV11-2	CASSTFLANQETQYF
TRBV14	CASSQDRRGNTEAFF
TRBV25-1	CASSEIGRGIETQYF
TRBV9	CASSAEAGGKHRETQYF
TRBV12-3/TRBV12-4	CASSPTTWSEAFF
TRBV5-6	CASSRGAVQPQHF
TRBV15	CATSREGGFFLSGNTIYF
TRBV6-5	CASSYPVEGVSEQFF
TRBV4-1	CASSQRLGQGYGYTF
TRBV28	CASSLWHSGQGKGYTF
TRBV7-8	CASSYAGTGGAQRWEQYF
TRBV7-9	CASSHPGRRSTNTEAFF
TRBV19	CASSFGLAGGFEQFF
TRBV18	CASSQMAPRQGYDEQYF
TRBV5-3	CARSLVSAGFSEQYF
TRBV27	CASSSWGRAYGYTF
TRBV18	CASSPPGTGGYNEQFF
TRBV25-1	CASRLAGGQVGTDTQYF
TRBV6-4	CASSPGQGTLANYGYTF
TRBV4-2	CASSQDRWAGNEQFF
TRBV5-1	CASSLSPLARGDSPLHF
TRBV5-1	CASSLGTASNQPQHF
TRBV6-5	CASRSWGGQGEKLFF
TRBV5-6	CASSLGDQPQHF
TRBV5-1	CASSSEQGYTEAFF
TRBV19	CARRQGSTYEQYF
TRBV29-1	CSVEDVGVRSGNTIYF
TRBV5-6	CASSTRPGTIYEQYF
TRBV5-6	CASSLLAGMSYEQYF
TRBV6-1	CASSELRRGSSNTQYF